Following are 22 T cell receptor beta chains from one sample sequenced in a study of metastatic and nonmetastatic thyroid tumors (TCRdb year 2020). Libraries were constructed by PCR. The reads were generated on an Illumina HiSeq 4000. Using fastp trimming at Q25 and MiXCR clonotype assembly, TCRdb reanalyzed the public sequencing data and kept in-frame beta chains. This sample holds 20,000 to 25,000 clones; 36% were observed only once. The top ten constitute over 20% of the sample. None of the patients had been given any treatment before thyroid surgery. The source material was blood. These receptors originate from a male donor with papillary thyroid cancer or a benign thyroid nodule (not recorded which). Some clones in this sample may be carry-over from other donors' samples.

This clone was detected once. This rearrangement joins TRBV19 to TRBJ2-1; D unresolved. The CDR3 is 16 amino acids. CDR1 and CDR2 (germline): LNHDA, SQIVND (reference sequence). V was cut by 5 bases and J by 4 bases, with 18 bases left in between. This chain's CDR3 is CASSSQRALSYNEQFF. The DNA of the CDR3 is TGTGCCAGTAGTTCCCAAAGGGCCCTCTCGTACAATGAGCAGTTCTTC.

In its sample, this clone was seen once. Here the CDR3 DNA reads TGTGCCTGGAGCCCTACATATGGTGGCTACACCTTC. This translates into CAWSPTYGGYTF. This chain connects TRBV30 to TRBJ1-2; unclear D gene. CDR1 GTSNPN and CDR2 SVGIG come from the germline V gene (reference sequence). Trimming cost V 3 bases and J 7 bases, with 12 bases left between them. The CDR3 contains 12 residues.

V gene TRBV4-1 combines with J gene TRBJ2-3; D may be TRBD1 or TRBD2 (5 bases each). This CDR3 has 16 residues. Trimming removed 4 bases at V and 5 bases at J, with 19 bases between. The germline gives CDR1 MGHRA, CDR2 YSYEKL. The DNA of the CDR3 is TGCGCCAGCAGCCGGGGCGGGCCCAAGAAAGGAGATACGCAGTATTTT. It codes for CASSRGGPKKGDTQYF.

This clone is judged medium-sized (0.01 to 0.1%). This chain connects TRBV7-2 to TRBJ2-3, with 8 bases matching TRBD2. Trimming at V came to 1 base and at J to 1 base, leaving 10 bases not matched to a gene. There are 18 residues in the CDR3. The germline gives CDR1 SGHTA, CDR2 FQGNSA. The CDR3 DNA follows: TGTGCCAGCAGCTTAGGCCGGGGGGGGCCCCCCGGCACAGATACGCAGTATTTT. This sequence encodes CASSLGRGGPPGTDTQYF.

This clone is judged medium-sized. The chain has TRBV5-1 and TRBJ2-1; 10 bases line up with TRBD2. The germline CDR1 and CDR2 sequences are SGHRS and YFSETQ. This CDR3 has 16 amino acids. With 0 bases clipped from V and 7 bases from J, the junction kept 7 bases outside the gene matches. CDR3 DNA: TGCGCCAGCAGCTTGGAGGTAGCGGGAGGTTGGAATGAGCAGTTCTTC. Translation gives CASSLEVAGGWNEQFF.

The V call is TRBV18, the J call TRBJ1-1; D uncertain. Per germline, CDR1 KGHSH and CDR2 LQKENI. The CDR3 consists of 12 residues. Trimming cost V 3 bases and J 1 base, with 3 bases left between them. The CDR3 coding sequence is TGTGCCAGCTCACCGGGGAACACTGAAGCTTTCTTT. Its protein product is CASSPGNTEAFF.

The genes are TRBV19 and TRBJ1-1; D unclear. The V and J ends lost 5 bases and 0 bases respectively, with 13 bases between them. Per the germline V gene, CDR1 is LNHDA and CDR2 is SQIVND (reference sequence). This CDR3 contains 15 residues. The CDR3 sequence: CASSLRPGVNTEAFF. CDR3 coding DNA: TGTGCCAGTAGTCTTCGACCGGGCGTGAACACTGAAGCTTTCTTT.

This clone is medium-sized within its sample. The chain is built from TRBV20-1 and TRBJ2-7; the D call may be TRBD1 or TRBD2 (5 bases each). The ends were cut back, 3 bases at V and 3 bases at J, with 15 bases in the middle. This CDR3 spans 14 amino acids. CDR1 is DFQATT and CDR2 is SNEGSKA in the germline V gene (reference sequence). The CDR3 is CSARVLAGNYEQYF. CDR3 bases: TGCAGTGCTAGGGTCCTAGCAGGGAACTACGAGCAGTACTTC.

As to this clone: An end of the junction differs from the germline gene, which may be a read error. The V call is TRBV6-2 or TRBV6-3, the J call TRBJ2-6; D is uncertain. Germline values: CDR1 MNHEY, CDR2 SVGEGT. This CDR3 spans 14 amino acids. The DNA for the CDR3 is TGTGTCAGCAGTGACAACTCTGGGGCCAACGTCCTGACTTTC. This encodes CVSSDNSGANVLTF.

V and J are TRBV4-3 and TRBJ2-7; D perhaps matches TRBD1 (6 bases). CDR3 length: 15 residues. The V gene lost 2 bases and the J gene lost 2 bases, with 13 bases spanning the gap. Germline-derived CDR1 and CDR2 are LGHNA and YSLEER. The CDR3 is CASSQFRGSAYEQYF. CDR3 DNA: TGCGCCAGCAGCCAATTTAGGGGGAGTGCCTACGAGCAGTACTTC.

The chain couples TRBV7-8 to TRBJ2-5; D is tentatively TRBD1 or TRBD2 (5 bases each). The CDR3 loop spans 15 amino acids. Germline values: CDR1 SGHVS, CDR2 FQNEAQ. Trimming took off 5 bases at V and 2 bases at J, with 15 bases between the two ends. As DNA, the CDR3 is TGTGCCAGCAGCCGGGGCAGGGTTGGACAAGAGACCCAGTACTTC. Encoded protein: CASSRGRVGQETQYF.

The table lists this clone with a few counts. The chain employs TRBV24-1 and TRBJ2-6; D assignment may be TRBD1 or TRBD2 (5 bases each). Germline CDR1 is KGHDR and CDR2 is SFDVKD. V dropped 9 bases and J dropped 0 bases, with 5 bases sitting between them. The CDR3 spans 13 residues. The CDR3 sequence: CATGGSGANVLTF. CDR3 sequence (DNA): TGTGCCACCGGGGGCTCTGGGGCCAACGTCCTGACTTTC.

The rearrangement links TRBV24-1 to TRBJ2-2; 9 nucleotides match TRBD2. The CDR3 has 16 amino acids. With V trimmed by 1 base and J by 7 bases, 6 bases remained unmatched. From germline, CDR1 is KGHDR and CDR2 SFDVKD. The DNA for the CDR3 is TGTGCCACCAGTGATTTCACAGCGGGGGGAAGCGGGGAGCTGTTTTTT. The encoded protein is CATSDFTAGGSGELFF.

The chain joins TRBV6-2 or TRBV6-3 to TRBJ1-1; D is unresolved. Germline-derived CDR1 and CDR2 are MNHEY and SVGEGT. The CDR3 length is 17 residues. The V end was cut by 6 bases, the J end by 1 base, with 21 bases between. The CDR3 DNA reads TGTGCCAGCAGATACACCAGAGGTAGGCTGGGGAACACTGAAGCTTTCTTT. This gives the protein CASRYTRGRLGNTEAFF.

V gene TRBV20-1 combines with J gene TRBJ2-5; a possible D gene is TRBD1 (6 bases). This CDR3 is built from 16 residues. From germline, CDR1 is DFQATT and CDR2 SNEGSKA (reference sequence). The V gene lost 5 bases and the J gene lost 4 bases, with 23 bases spanning the gap. CDR3 in DNA: TGCAGTGCTGACGGCGGGCAGGGACATATAGGAGAGACCCAGTACTTC. Protein: CSADGGQGHIGETQYF.

This clone was counted ten times or more. The chain joins TRBV6-2 or TRBV6-3 to TRBJ2-1; 8 bases line up with TRBD2. There are 16 residues in the CDR3. The germline V gene has CDR1 MNHEY and CDR2 SVGEGT. V lost 6 bases, J lost 7 bases, and 14 bases stayed unmatched. CDR3 sequence reads: CASRGDSGKGRNEQFF. The CDR3 coding sequence is TGTGCCAGCAGAGGAGATAGCGGGAAGGGAAGAAATGAGCAGTTCTTC.

This clone was observed a handful of times. The genes are TRBV28 and TRBJ1-3; D unclear. Trimming took off 2 bases at V and 6 bases at J, with 5 bases between the two ends. This CDR3 contains 12 residues. Germline V gives CDR1 MDHEN, CDR2 SYDVKM. The CDR3 DNA reads TGTGCCAGCAGTTTAGGGGTAAACACCATATATTTT. It codes for CASSLGVNTIYF.

The chain links TRBV30 to TRBJ1-3; D possibly corresponds to TRBD1 (6 bases). Germline CDR1 reads GTSNPN; CDR2 reads SVGIG (reference sequence). CDR3 length equals 15 residues. The V and J ends lost 7 bases and 0 bases respectively, with 16 bases between them. CDR3 protein: CASVKGGYSGNTIYF. DNA for the CDR3: TGTGCCTCAGTGAAAGGGGGGTACTCTGGAAACACCATATATTTT.

This clone has at least ten counts. The V call is TRBV7-3, the J call TRBJ1-3, with D possibly being TRBD1 (6 bases). The germline CDR1 and CDR2 sequences are SGHTA and FQGTGA. With 1 base removed from V and 3 bases from J, the gap between germline ends came to 10 bases. This CDR3 has 15 residues. This CDR3 is CASSLNGGFGNTIYF. The DNA for the CDR3 is TGTGCCAGCAGCTTAAACGGGGGCTTTGGAAACACCATATATTTT.

The chain combines TRBV20-1 with TRBJ1-1; tentative D call: TRBD1 (6 bases). V lost 5 bases to trimming and J lost 0 bases, with 16 bases between them. This CDR3 has 15 amino acids. Per germline, CDR1 DFQATT and CDR2 SNEGSKA (reference sequence). CDR3 DNA sequence: TGCAGTGCTGCGCAATGGACAGCCATGAACACTGAAGCTTTCTTT. This sequence encodes CSAAQWTAMNTEAFF.

By sample fraction, this clone is medium-sized. The rearrangement joins TRBV6-1 to TRBJ1-5; 7 bases agree with TRBD1. Germline values: CDR1 MNHNS, CDR2 SASEGT. The CDR3 has 14 amino acids. With 6 bases clipped from V and 3 bases from J, the junction kept 5 bases outside the gene matches. The CDR3 nucleotides read TGTGCCAGCAGAATACAGGGGACCAATCAGCCCCAGCATTTT. Its translation: CASRIQGTNQPQHF.

This clone was picked up many times. This chain links TRBV5-6 with TRBJ1-3; no definite D call. With 4 bases removed from V and 0 bases from J, the gap between germline ends came to 17 bases. This CDR3 is built from 17 residues. The germline CDR1 and CDR2 sequences are SGHDT and YYEEEE. The CDR3 loop reads CASSAWPQRLSGNTIYF. In DNA, the CDR3 is TGTGCCAGCAGCGCCTGGCCTCAGCGCCTCTCTGGAAACACCATATATTTT.